One T cell receptor beta chain is described in this entry. No antigen is known for it. These data come from a study of T cell responses to AZD1222 COVID-19 vaccine. Overall study findings and caveats: CD4 TCRs linked to vaccination spanned spike, dominating at 160-218 and 743-854. All repertoire sampling was performed exclusively after the peak T cell response. Donors were largely white British and mainly female; clonal diversity was possibly underestimated. Unmutated regions of variants are reportedly targeted by nearly half of spike-specific TCRs.

Profiling relied on immunoSEQ multiplex PCR, and the TCRdb table lists in-frame clones only, not all of them. The sample yields 150,000 or so clones, approximately 90% seen once. Germline V gene data show CDR1 as LGHNT and CDR2 as FRNRAP. V shed 6 bases, J shed 8 bases, and the junction held 11 bases outside the gene matches. This CDR3 contains 15 residues. V and J are TRBV12-5 and TRBJ2-1, with TRBD2 identical over 9 bases. This material consisted of peripheral blood, taken on day 0 of MenACWY control vaccination. This receptor was obtained from an adult in good health. CDR3 coding DNA: TGTGCTAGTGGCCCTCGGCGGGGGGGAATCGATGAGCAGTTCTTC. Translation: CASGPRRGGIDEQFF. The full variable domain, with the rest looked up from reference TRBV12-5 and TRBJ2-1, is DARVTQTPRHKVTEMGQEVTMRCQPILGHNTVFWYRQTMMQGLELLAYFRNRAPLDDSGMPKDRFSAEMPDATLATLKIQPSEPRDSAVYFCASGPRRGGIDEQFFGPGTRLTVL.